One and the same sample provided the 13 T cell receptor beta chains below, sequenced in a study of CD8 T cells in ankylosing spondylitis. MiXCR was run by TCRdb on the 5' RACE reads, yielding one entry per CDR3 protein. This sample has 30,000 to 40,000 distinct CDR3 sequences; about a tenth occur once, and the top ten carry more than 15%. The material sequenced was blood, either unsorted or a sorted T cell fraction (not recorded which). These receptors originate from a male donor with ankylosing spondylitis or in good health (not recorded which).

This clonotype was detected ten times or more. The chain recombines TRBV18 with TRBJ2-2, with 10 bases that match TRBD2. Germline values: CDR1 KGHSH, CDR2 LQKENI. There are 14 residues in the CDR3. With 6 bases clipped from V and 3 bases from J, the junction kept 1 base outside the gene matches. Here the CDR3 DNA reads TGTGCCAGCTCCCTAGCGGGAGACACCGGGGAGCTGTTTTTT. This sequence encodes CASSLAGDTGELFF.

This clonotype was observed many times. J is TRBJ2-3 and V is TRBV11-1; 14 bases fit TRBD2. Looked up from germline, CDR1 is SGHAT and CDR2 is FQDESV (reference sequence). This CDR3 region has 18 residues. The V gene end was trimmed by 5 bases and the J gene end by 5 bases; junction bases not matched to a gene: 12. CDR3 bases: TGTGCCAGCAGCCTCCGGGACGGCGGGACTAGCGGGGGAGATACGCAGTATTTT. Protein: CASSLRDGGTSGGDTQYF.

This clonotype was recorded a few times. CDR3 nucleotides: TGTGCCAGCACCAGGACAGGGGCCACTGAAGCTTTCTTT. It specifies CASTRTGATEAFF. The chain uses TRBV9 and TRBJ1-1; 9 nucleotides agree with TRBD1. The V and J ends lost 6 bases and 4 bases, in that order; junction bases with no gene match: 4. The CDR3 is 13 residues long. CDR1 is SGDLS and CDR2 is YYNGEE in the germline V gene.

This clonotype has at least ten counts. CDR3 nucleotide sequence: TGTGCCAGCAGTGGGCAGGCTGATAATTCACCCCTCCACTTT. As protein: CASSGQADNSPLHF. The V call is TRBV25-1, the J call TRBJ1-6, with D hard to call. Germline V CDR1 and CDR2: MGHDK, SYGVNS. The CDR3 totals 14 residues. V lost 4 bases to trimming and J lost 5 bases, with 9 bases between them. Combining the CDR3 with reference TRBV25-1 and TRBJ1-6 gives the whole variable domain EADIYQTPRYLVIGTGKKITLECSQTMGHDKMYWYQQDPGMELHLIHYSYGVNSTEKGDLSSESTVSRIRTEHFPLTLESARPSHTSQYLCASSGQADNSPLHFGNGTRLTVT.

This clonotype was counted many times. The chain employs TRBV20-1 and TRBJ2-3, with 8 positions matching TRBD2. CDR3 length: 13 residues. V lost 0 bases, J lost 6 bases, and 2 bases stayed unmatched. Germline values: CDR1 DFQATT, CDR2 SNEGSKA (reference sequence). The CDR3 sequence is CSAREAGVDTQYF. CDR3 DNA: TGCAGTGCTAGAGAAGCGGGAGTTGATACGCAGTATTTT.

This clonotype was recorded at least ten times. The chain's CDR3 is CASSSAAGATNEKLFF. For the CDR3, the DNA is TGTGCCAGCAGCTCCGCCGCGGGCGCAACTAATGAAAAACTGTTTTTT. The genes are TRBV7-9 and TRBJ1-4; no clear D. The CDR3 covers 16 residues. Germline-derived CDR1 and CDR2 are SEHNR and FQNEAQ (reference sequence). Trimming shortened V by 4 bases and J by 0 bases, and 12 bases separated the two germline ends.

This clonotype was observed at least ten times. CDR3 nucleotide sequence: TGTGCCAGCTCACTTCCTGTCCCCGGAGGGGAAAAACTGTTTTTT. Its translation is CASSLPVPGGEKLFF. The chain joins TRBV18 to TRBJ1-4; D gene uncertain. The V and J ends lost 4 bases and 8 bases respectively, with 17 bases between them. Germline V gene sequence: CDR1 KGHSH, CDR2 LQKENI. The CDR3 consists of 15 residues.

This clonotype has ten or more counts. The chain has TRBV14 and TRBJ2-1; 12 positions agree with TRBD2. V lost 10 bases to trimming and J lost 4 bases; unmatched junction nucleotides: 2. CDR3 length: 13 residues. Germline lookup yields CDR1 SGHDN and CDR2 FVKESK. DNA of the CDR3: TGTGCCACCGGGACTAGCGGGTACAATGAGCAGTTCTTC. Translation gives CATGTSGYNEQFF.

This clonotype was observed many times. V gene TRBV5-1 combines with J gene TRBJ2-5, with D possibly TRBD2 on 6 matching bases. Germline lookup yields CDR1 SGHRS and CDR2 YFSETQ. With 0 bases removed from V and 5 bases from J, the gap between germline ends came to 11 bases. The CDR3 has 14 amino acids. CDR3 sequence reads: CASSLVGGMETQYF. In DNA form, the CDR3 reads TGCGCCAGCAGCTTGGTCGGGGGTATGGAGACCCAGTACTTC.

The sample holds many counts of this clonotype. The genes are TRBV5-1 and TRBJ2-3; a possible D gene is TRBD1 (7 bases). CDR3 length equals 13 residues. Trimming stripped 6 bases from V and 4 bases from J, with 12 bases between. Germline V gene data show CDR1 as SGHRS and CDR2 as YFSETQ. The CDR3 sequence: CASNTGDSDTQYF. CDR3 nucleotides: TGCGCCAGCAATACAGGGGACTCAGATACGCAGTATTTT.

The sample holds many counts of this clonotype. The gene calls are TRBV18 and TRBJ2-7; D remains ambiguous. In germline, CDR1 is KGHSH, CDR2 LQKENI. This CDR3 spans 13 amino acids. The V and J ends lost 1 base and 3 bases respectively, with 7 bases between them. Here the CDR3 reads CASSPRHDYEQYF. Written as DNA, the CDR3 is TGTGCCAGCTCACCACGTCACGACTACGAGCAGTACTTC.

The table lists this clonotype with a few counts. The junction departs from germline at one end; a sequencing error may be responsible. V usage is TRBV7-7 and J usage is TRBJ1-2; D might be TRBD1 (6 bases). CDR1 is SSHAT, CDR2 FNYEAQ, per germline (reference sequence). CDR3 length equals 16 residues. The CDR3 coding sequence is TGTGCTAGCAGCTCGAGAAGTGGACAGCGGGCCAATGGCTACACCTTC. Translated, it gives CASSSRSGQRANGYTF.

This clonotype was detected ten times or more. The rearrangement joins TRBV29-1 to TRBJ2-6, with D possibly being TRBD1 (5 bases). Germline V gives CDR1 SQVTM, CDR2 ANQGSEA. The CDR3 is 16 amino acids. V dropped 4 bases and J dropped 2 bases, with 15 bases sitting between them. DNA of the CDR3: TGCAGCGTTGCGACAGTCACTATCCCTGGGGCCAACGTCCTGACTTTC. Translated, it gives CSVATVTIPGANVLTF.